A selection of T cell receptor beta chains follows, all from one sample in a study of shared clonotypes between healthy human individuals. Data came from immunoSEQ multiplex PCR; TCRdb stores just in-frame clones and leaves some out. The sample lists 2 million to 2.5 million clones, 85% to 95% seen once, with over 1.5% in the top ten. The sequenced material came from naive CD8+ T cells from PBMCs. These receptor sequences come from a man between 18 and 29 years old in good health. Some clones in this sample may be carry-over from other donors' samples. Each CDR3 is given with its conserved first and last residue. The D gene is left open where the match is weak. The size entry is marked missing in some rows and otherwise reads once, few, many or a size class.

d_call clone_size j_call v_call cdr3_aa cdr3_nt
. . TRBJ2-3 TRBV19 CASSMILGDTQYF TGTGCCAGTAGTATGATACTCGGGGATACGCAGTATTTT
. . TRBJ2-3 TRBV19 CASSIMGDTQYF TGTGCCAGTAGTATTATGGGAGATACGCAGTATTTT
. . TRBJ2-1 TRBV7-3 CASSLTRGSRNEQFF TGTGCCAGCAGCTTAACGCGGGGCTCAAGGAATGAGCAGTTCTTC
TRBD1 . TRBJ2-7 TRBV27 CASSARTGAEQYF TGTGCCAGCAGTGCGAGGACAGGGGCCGAGCAGTACTTC
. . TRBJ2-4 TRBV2 CASRNRVVVAKNIQYF TGTGCCAGCAGGAACAGGGTTGTGGTAGCCAAAAACATTCAGTACTTC
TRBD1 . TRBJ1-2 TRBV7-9 CASSRGQGAAYGYTF TGTGCCAGCAGCCGGGGACAGGGGGCGGCCTATGGCTACACCTTC
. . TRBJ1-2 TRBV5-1 CASSLGSGGLAYGYTF TGCGCCAGCAGCTTGGGTTCGGGGGGCCTGGCCTATGGCTACACCTTC
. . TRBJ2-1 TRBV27 CASSPIAASSYNEQFF TGTGCCAGCAGTCCCATAGCGGCAAGCTCCTACAATGAGCAGTTCTTC
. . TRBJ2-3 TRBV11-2 CASSLVVLTDTQYF TGTGCCAGCAGCTTAGTGGTACTCACAGATACGCAGTATTTT
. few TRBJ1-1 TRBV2 CASSSDVNTEAFF TGTGCCAGCAGTTCGGACGTGAACACTGAAGCTTTCTTT
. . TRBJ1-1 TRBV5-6 CASSFPGAPDPFF TGTGCCAGCAGCTTCCCAGGGGCACCCGATCCTTTCTTT
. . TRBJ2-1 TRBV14 CASSQFTGLEQFF TGTGCCAGCAGCCAATTTACGGGGTTAGAGCAGTTCTTC
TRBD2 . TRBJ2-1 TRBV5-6 CASSDSTSGIYNEQFF TGTGCCAGCAGCGATTCAACTAGCGGGATCTACAATGAGCAGTTCTTC
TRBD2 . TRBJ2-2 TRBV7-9 CASSLLGGRATGELFF TGTGCCAGCAGCTTACTTGGCGGGAGGGCCACCGGGGAGCTGTTTTTT
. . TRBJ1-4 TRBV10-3 CAISEPGENEKLFF TGTGCCATCAGTGAGCCGGGGGAAAATGAAAAACTGTTTTTT
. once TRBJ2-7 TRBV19 CASSHRDFDEQYF TGTGCCAGTAGCCACCGGGACTTTGACGAGCAGTACTTC
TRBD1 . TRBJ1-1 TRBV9 CASSATGRNTEAFF TGTGCCAGCAGCGCGACAGGGAGAAACACTGAAGCTTTCTTT
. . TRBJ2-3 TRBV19 CASSTGLLASTDTQYF TGTGCCAGTAGTACCGGACTCCTCGCTAGCACAGATACGCAGTATTTT
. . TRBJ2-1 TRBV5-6 CASTPFWAGYNEQFF TGTGCCAGCACCCCCTTTTGGGCGGGTTACAATGAGCAGTTCTTC
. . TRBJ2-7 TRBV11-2 CASSRRDYTYEQYF TGTGCCAGCAGCCGCCGGGATTACACCTACGAGCAGTACTTC
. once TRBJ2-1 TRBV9 CASSVALASIYNEQFF TGTGCCAGCAGCGTAGCCCTAGCGTCAATCTACAATGAGCAGTTCTTC
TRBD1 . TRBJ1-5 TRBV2 CASESGNRGPQPQHF TGTGCCAGCGAGTCGGGGAACAGGGGGCCTCAGCCCCAGCATTTT
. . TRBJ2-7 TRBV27 CASSYASSYEQYF TGTGCCAGCAGTTACGCATCCTCCTACGAGCAGTACTTC
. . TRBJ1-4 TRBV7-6 CASSSNRGEKLFF TGTGCCAGCAGCTCAAACCGGGGGGAAAAACTGTTTTTT
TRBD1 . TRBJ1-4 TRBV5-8 CASSLALRDRGWGEKLFF TGTGCCAGCAGCTTGGCGCTCCGGGACAGGGGATGGGGAGAAAAACTGTTTTTT
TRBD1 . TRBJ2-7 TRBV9 CASSVALGQGYEQYF TGTGCCAGCAGCGTAGCCCTAGGACAGGGCTACGAGCAGTACTTC
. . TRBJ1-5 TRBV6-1 CASNLPQHF TGTGCCAGCAATCTGCCCCAGCATTTT
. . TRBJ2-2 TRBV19 CATPGPRGTGELFF TGTGCCACCCCGGGACCACGGGGCACCGGGGAGCTGTTTTTT
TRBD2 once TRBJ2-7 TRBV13 CASSLGSGYEQYF TGTGCCAGCAGCCTAGGTAGCGGGTACGAGCAGTACTTC
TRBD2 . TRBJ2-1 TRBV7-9 CASSPREGREYNEQFF TGTGCCAGCAGCCCCCGGGAGGGGAGGGAGTACAATGAGCAGTTCTTC
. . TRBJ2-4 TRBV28 CASSLNVVWLAKNIQYF TGTGCCAGCAGTTTGAATGTAGTCTGGCTTGCCAAAAACATTCAGTACTTC
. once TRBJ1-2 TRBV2 CASSEASGGGYGYTF TGTGCCAGCAGTGAAGCGTCGGGGGGCGGCTATGGCTACACCTTC
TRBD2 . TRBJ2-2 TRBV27 CASSAGRLATGELFF TGTGCCAGCAGCGCCGGGAGGCTCGCCACCGGGGAGCTGTTTTTT
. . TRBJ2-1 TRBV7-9 CASSLEARGDNEQFF TGTGCCAGCAGCTTAGAAGCTAGGGGTGACAATGAGCAGTTCTTC
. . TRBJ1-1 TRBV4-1 CASSQVSTEAFF TGCGCCAGCAGCCAAGTGTCCACTGAAGCTTTCTTT
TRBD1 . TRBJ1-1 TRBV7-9 CASSSTGWVTEAFF TGTGCCAGCAGCTCGACAGGGTGGGTCACTGAAGCTTTCTTT
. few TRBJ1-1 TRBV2 CASSERGTEAFF TGTGCCAGCAGTGAAAGGGGAACTGAAGCTTTCTTT
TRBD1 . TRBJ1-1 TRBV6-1 CASREDPGQVNTEAFF TGTGCCAGCAGAGAAGACCCGGGACAGGTCAACACTGAAGCTTTCTTT
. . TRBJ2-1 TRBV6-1 CASKTPRQYNEQFF TGTGCCAGCAAGACGCCTAGACAGTACAATGAGCAGTTCTTC
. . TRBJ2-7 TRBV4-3 CASSQVQGIYEQYF TGCGCCAGCAGCCAAGTTCAGGGGATCTACGAGCAGTACTTC
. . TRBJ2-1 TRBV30 CACSSRDQINEQFF TGTGCCTGCTCATCCCGGGACCAGATCAATGAGCAGTTCTTC
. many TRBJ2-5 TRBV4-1 CASSQGLRETQYF TGCGCCAGCAGCCAAGGACTTCGAGAGACCCAGTACTTC
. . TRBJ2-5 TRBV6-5 CASSYRGVETQYF TGTGCCAGCAGTTACCGTGGCGTGGAGACCCAGTACTTC
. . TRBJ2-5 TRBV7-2 CASSPTWGGRGETQYF TGTGCCAGCAGTCCAACCTGGGGGGGGCGCGGGGAGACCCAGTACTTC
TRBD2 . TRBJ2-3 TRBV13 CASSLGVPAGETDTQYF TGTGCCAGCAGCTTAGGCGTCCCAGCGGGAGAGACAGATACGCAGTATTTT
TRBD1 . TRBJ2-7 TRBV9 CASSANRGDYEQYF TGTGCCAGCAGCGCCAACAGGGGGGACTACGAGCAGTACTTC
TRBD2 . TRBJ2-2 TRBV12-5 CASGTGTSGRISGELFF TGTGCTAGTGGTACAGGGACTAGCGGGAGAATATCCGGGGAGCTGTTTTTT
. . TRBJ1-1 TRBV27 CASSLLRTAEAFF TGTGCCAGCAGTCTACTACGGACAGCTGAAGCTTTCTTT
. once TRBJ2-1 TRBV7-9 CASSLGARGPYNEQFF TGTGCCAGCAGCTTAGGGGCCAGAGGGCCTTACAATGAGCAGTTCTTC
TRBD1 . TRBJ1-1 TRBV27 CASREGQGARSTEAFF TGTGCCAGTCGGGAGGGACAGGGGGCAAGGAGCACTGAAGCTTTCTTT
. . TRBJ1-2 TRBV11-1 CASSPPPSRNYGYTF TGTGCCAGCAGCCCACCGCCAAGCCGTAACTATGGCTACACCTTC
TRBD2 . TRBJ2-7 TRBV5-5 CASSFQGLAGVLEQYF TGTGCCAGCAGCTTCCAGGGGCTAGCGGGAGTTCTGGAGCAGTACTTC
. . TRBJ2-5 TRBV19 CASSPRDSGGETQYF TGTGCCAGTAGTCCCCGGGACAGTGGAGGGGAGACCCAGTACTTC